The clone carrying this TCR beta chain was seen ten or more times. These data belong to a study of glioma-infiltrating T cells. Amplification of TCR alpha and beta CDR3 regions from RNA used iRepertoire nested multiplex PCR. TCRdb re-called the multiplex PCR reads through MiXCR, storing one row per CDR3 protein. This table has around 190,000 distinct CDR3 sequences, about 46% appearing once. CDR1 and CDR2 (germline): ENHRY, SYGVKD. V was clipped by 0 bases and J by 9 bases, with 12 bases between them. The CDR3 spans 15 residues. The receptor comes from a human donor with low-grade glioma or glioblastoma, undergoing nonglioma brain surgery, or in good health (not recorded which). The gene calls are TRBV10-3 and TRBJ1-6, with D maybe TRBD1 (5 bases). Material for sequencing was glioma tissue, nonneoplastic brain tissue, or PBMCs (not recorded which). The CDR3 DNA reads as TGTGCCATCAGTGAGTCCCAGGGATTGGGTTCACCCCTCCACTTT. Translated: CAISESQGLGSPLHF.